Following are 30 T cell receptor beta chains from one sample sequenced in a study of cytomegalovirus exposure and HLA in healthy donors. The primer mix had 60 Vbeta and 13 Jbeta primers. Profiling relied on immunoSEQ multiplex PCR, and the TCRdb table lists in-frame clones only, not all of them. The repertoire includes some 130,000 clones, around 79% of them detected once, and 3.1% sits in the top ten. Sequenced material: PBMCs. The receptor source for this set is a female donor in good health and CMV-seronegative.

This chain links TRBV28 with TRBJ2-5, with D maybe TRBD2 (6 bases). Trimming shortened V by 6 bases and J by 2 bases, and 13 bases separated the two germline ends. The CDR3 loop spans 14 amino acids. Germline assignment: CDR1 MDHEN and CDR2 SYDVKM. The CDR3 protein is CASSSRDFQETQYF. CDR3 sequence (DNA): TGTGCCAGCAGCTCCCGGGACTTTCAAGAGACCCAGTACTTC.

The chain has TRBV14 and TRBJ2-3; the D is unclear. Trimming cost V 4 bases and J 10 bases, with 12 bases left between them. Germline CDR1 is SGHDN and CDR2 is FVKESK. CDR3 length: 12 amino acids. In DNA form, the CDR3 reads TGTGCCAGCAGCCCTAGAATCCACCCGCAGTATTTT. Its protein product is CASSPRIHPQYF.

The genes are TRBV27 and TRBJ1-3; D ambiguous. The CDR3 sequence is 15 residues long. Trimming stripped 2 bases from V and 0 bases from J, with 8 bases between. Germline CDR1 MNHEY, CDR2 SMNVEV (reference sequence). The CDR3 DNA reads TGTGCCAGCAGTTTAGGGCAGCTCTCTGGAAACACCATATATTTT. This gives the protein CASSLGQLSGNTIYF.

The chain links TRBV12-5 to TRBJ2-5; possible D gene TRBD1, 5 bases. The CDR3 is 13 amino acids. The V end lost 3 bases, the J end lost 9 bases, and 14 bases lay between the germline ends. Germline lookup yields CDR1 LGHNT and CDR2 FRNRAP. CDR3 bases: TGTGCTAGTGGTTTCGACAGCCTTGGTCCCCAGTACTTC. It specifies CASGFDSLGPQYF. Complete variable domain (other parts from reference TRBV12-5 and TRBJ2-5): DARVTQTPRHKVTEMGQEVTMRCQPILGHNTVFWYRQTMMQGLELLAYFRNRAPLDDSGMPKDRFSAEMPDATLATLKIQPSEPRDSAVYFCASGFDSLGPQYFGPGTRLLVL.

The genes are TRBV10-3 and TRBJ2-1; 15 nucleotides align to TRBD2. J lost 10 bases, V lost 4 bases, and 8 bases had no gene match. The CDR3 runs to 16 residues. Per germline, CDR1 ENHRY and CDR2 SYGVKD. The DNA of the CDR3 is TGTGCCATCAGTGTCGGGACTAGCGGGAGGTTATACGAGCAGTTCTTC. Protein product: CAISVGTSGRLYEQFF.

The chain joins TRBV10-2 to TRBJ2-1, with TRBD1 as a possible D gene (5 bases). The CDR3 covers 14 residues. Germline CDR1 and CDR2: WSHSY and SAAADI. V dropped 6 bases and J dropped 1 base, with 10 bases sitting between them. This CDR3 reads CASSLTVSYNEQFF. CDR3 sequence (DNA): TGCGCCAGCAGCCTGACAGTATCCTACAATGAGCAGTTCTTC.

The J gene is TRBJ2-7, the V gene TRBV30; 13 positions agree with TRBD2. Looked up from germline, CDR1 is GTSNPN and CDR2 is SVGIG (reference sequence). J gave up 4 bases and V 4 bases, and 1 base lay outside the gene matches. CDR3 length: 13 amino acids. The CDR3 bases are TGTGCCTGGACGGGACTAGCGGGATACGAGCAGTACTTC. It translates to CAWTGLAGYEQYF.

This rearrangement joins TRBV2 to TRBJ1-4, with D possibly being TRBD1 (6 bases). Trimming removed 7 bases at V and 4 bases at J, with 13 bases between. Germline assignment: CDR1 SNHLY and CDR2 FYNNEI. The CDR3 sequence is 14 residues long. The DNA for the CDR3 is TGTGCCAGCAACTTGGGACAAGTTAATGAAAAACTGTTTTTT. It encodes CASNLGQVNEKLFF.

The chain recombines TRBV4-3 with TRBJ2-5, with a tentative D call TRBD2 (5 bases). The CDR3 contains 16 residues. V lost 0 bases and J lost 4, with 15 bases in between. Germline CDR1 reads LGHNA; CDR2 reads YSLEER. The DNA for the CDR3 is TGCGCCAGCAGCCAAGACGGGATTACCCTGGGAGAGACCCAGTACTTC. It translates to CASSQDGITLGETQYF.

The chain links TRBV7-3 to TRBJ2-5, with TRBD1 identical over 7 bases. Germline trimming cut 10 bases from V and 5 bases from J; bases unmatched to any gene: 10. The CDR3 extends over 13 amino acids. From germline, CDR1 is SGHTA and CDR2 FQGTGA. The DNA of the CDR3 is TGTGCCACCCAGACAGGGCCGGGGGAGACCCAGTACTTC. It specifies CATQTGPGETQYF.

CDR3 region: CASSLVGEKLFF. As DNA, the CDR3 is TGTGCCAGCAGCCTAGTCGGTGAAAAACTGTTTTTT. This chain uses TRBV11-2 with TRBJ1-4; D uncertain. Trimming took off 5 bases at V and 7 bases at J, with 8 bases between the two ends. This CDR3 has 12 amino acids. The germline V gene encodes CDR1 SGHAT and CDR2 FQNNGV.

The rearrangement links TRBV6-5 to TRBJ1-1; D perhaps matches TRBD1 (6 bases). Germline V CDR1 and CDR2: MNHEY, SVGAGI. This CDR3 is 15 amino acids long. Trimming left V 0 bases short and J 5 bases short, with 13 bases between. CDR3 sequence reads: CASSYSGGWKTEAFF. CDR3 bases: TGTGCCAGCAGTTACTCTGGGGGCTGGAAAACTGAAGCTTTCTTT.

The chain combines TRBV10-3 with TRBJ2-2; 8 bases are a match to TRBD1. Per germline, CDR1 ENHRY and CDR2 SYGVKD. The CDR3 sequence is 14 residues long. The J segment lost 3 bases and the V segment lost 7 bases, leaving 4 bases of the junction unmatched. CDR3 in amino acids: CAIMADRDTGELFF. DNA for the CDR3: TGTGCCATCATGGCGGACAGGGACACCGGGGAGCTGTTTTTT.

This chain joins TRBV2 and TRBJ2-1, with a possible D match to TRBD2 (5 bases). Trimming shortened V by 10 bases and J by 10 bases, and 14 bases separated the two germline ends. Germline V gene sequence: CDR1 SNHLY, CDR2 FYNNEI. The CDR3 runs to 11 residues. The DNA for the CDR3 is TGTGCCACCGCGGGCCCCCGGGAGCAGTTCTTC. Its translation: CATAGPREQFF.

The DNA for the CDR3 is TGCGCCAGCAGCTTCGCAAGCGACACTGAAGCTTTCTTT. This translates into CASSFASDTEAFF. The V gene is TRBV5-1, the J gene TRBJ1-1; no firm D call. This CDR3 spans 13 amino acids. The germline gives CDR1 SGHRS, CDR2 YFSETQ. Deletions cut 2 bases from V and 3 bases from J, with 8 bases between.

The V call is TRBV11-3, the J call TRBJ2-5; the match to TRBD1 covers 7 bases. V lost 1 base to trimming and J lost 5 bases; unmatched junction nucleotides: 7. This CDR3 has 15 amino acids. In germline, CDR1 is SGHNT, CDR2 YENEEA. CDR3 amino acids: CASSLGSGGYETQYF. The CDR3 DNA is TGTGCCAGCAGCTTAGGTTCAGGGGGATATGAGACCCAGTACTTC. The variable domain in full, with the rest retrieved from reference TRBV11-3 and TRBJ2-5, is EAGVVQSPRYKIIEKKQPVAFWCNPISGHNTLYWYLQNLGQGPELLIRYENEEAVDDSQLPKDRFSAERLKGVDSTLKIQPAELGDSAVYLCASSLGSGGYETQYFGPGTRLLVL.

The chain uses TRBV7-2 and TRBJ1-1; no reliable D call. Germline V lookup: CDR1 SGHTA, CDR2 FQGNSA. The CDR3 has 14 amino acids. Trimming took 0 bases from V and 7 from J, leaving 12 bases between them. CDR3 sequence reads: CASSLAGRFREAFF. CDR3 sequence (DNA): TGTGCCAGCAGCTTAGCGGGCAGGTTCCGTGAAGCTTTCTTT.

The V gene is TRBV30, the J gene TRBJ2-7, with 16 bases identical to TRBD2. Looked up from germline, CDR1 is GTSNPN and CDR2 is SVGIG (reference sequence). The CDR3 spans 15 residues. Trimming removed 8 bases from V and 4 bases from J; junction bases left unmatched: 8. CDR3 in DNA: TGTGCCGGCACCGGGACTAGCGGGGGGGCGTACGAGCAGTACTTC. As protein: CAGTGTSGGAYEQYF.

This clone was counted a few times. This chain joins TRBV28 and TRBJ2-6, with D tentatively TRBD1 (5 bases). The CDR3 totals 17 residues. V was shortened by 5 bases and J by 2 bases, with 16 bases between the two germline ends. Germline CDR1 is MDHEN and CDR2 is SYDVKM. Here the CDR3 DNA reads TGTGCCAGCAGTGAGCTGGATAGGGGAACTGGGGCCAACGTCCTGACTTTC. The encoded protein is CASSELDRGTGANVLTF.

The chain links TRBV7-2 to TRBJ2-4; D is possibly TRBD1 (5 bases). Trimming stripped 5 bases from V and 2 bases from J, with 13 bases between. The CDR3 runs 15 residues. Looked up from germline, CDR1 is SGHTA and CDR2 is FQGNSA. The CDR3 loop reads CASSVNQGSKNIQYF. CDR3 DNA: TGTGCCAGCAGCGTTAACCAGGGTTCCAAAAACATTCAGTACTTC.

V usage is TRBV30 and J usage is TRBJ2-7; a possible D gene is TRBD1 (6 bases). V was cut by 3 bases and J by 2 bases, with 11 bases left in between. Germline CDR1 GTSNPN, CDR2 SVGIG (reference sequence). The CDR3 totals 13 residues. CDR3 DNA sequence: TGTGCCTGGAGAGCCGGGACAACCTACGAGCAGTACTTC. Its translation is CAWRAGTTYEQYF.

In its sample, this clone was seen a few times. The chain joins TRBV2 to TRBJ2-6; D call uncertain. The germline gives CDR1 SNHLY, CDR2 FYNNEI. There are 14 residues in the CDR3. V dropped 6 bases and J dropped 0 bases, with 6 bases sitting between them. CDR3 loop: CASSYSSGANVLTF. The DNA of the CDR3 is TGTGCCAGCAGCTACAGCTCTGGGGCCAACGTCCTGACTTTC.

V is TRBV10-3 and J is TRBJ1-5; no reliable D call. The CDR3 is made up of 14 amino acids. The germline V and J ends were trimmed by 3 bases and 0 bases, with 6 bases remaining between them. Germline CDR1 reads ENHRY; CDR2 reads SYGVKD. CDR3 protein: CAISEEYSNQPQHF. DNA of the CDR3: TGTGCCATCAGTGAAGAGTATAGCAATCAGCCCCAGCATTTT.

This clone was counted a few times. The chain combines TRBV10-3 with TRBJ2-1; 8 bases line up with TRBD2. This CDR3 spans 13 amino acids. Germline CDR1 reads ENHRY; CDR2 reads SYGVKD. V dropped 6 bases and J dropped 7; count of bases not matched to a gene: 5. Here the CDR3 reads CAIRGAGVNEQFF. DNA of the CDR3: TGTGCCATCAGAGGAGCGGGGGTGAATGAGCAGTTCTTC.

The rearrangement links TRBV6-1 to TRBJ2-7; D not resolved. The germline V gene has CDR1 MNHNS and CDR2 SASEGT. Trimming took 7 bases from V and 1 from J, leaving 14 bases between them. This CDR3 has 14 residues. For the CDR3, the DNA is TGTGCCAGCACCCCGTTGTCCTATTCCTACGAGCAGTACTTC. This gives the protein CASTPLSYSYEQYF.

The rearrangement uses TRBV6-5 and TRBJ2-7, with 8 bases fitting TRBD1. The CDR3 length is 14 residues. From germline, CDR1 is MNHEY and CDR2 SVGAGI. The trim removed 6 bases at V and 6 bases at J, leaving 10 bases unmatched. The chain's CDR3 is CASSQRRTGSEQYF. CDR3 DNA sequence: TGTGCCAGCAGCCAACGCAGGACAGGGAGCGAGCAGTACTTC.

The gene calls are TRBV19 and TRBJ1-5; TRBD1 might be the D (5 bases). Germline CDR1 is LNHDA and CDR2 is SQIVND (reference sequence). V was clipped by 1 base and J by 4 bases, with 11 bases between them. The CDR3 length is 15 residues. The CDR3 bases are TGTGCCAGTAGTATAGGAGGCAGGGCAAATCAGCCCCAGCATTTT. Its translation: CASSIGGRANQPQHF. Drawing the rest from reference TRBV19 and TRBJ1-5, the complete variable domain is DGGITQSPKYLFRKEGQNVTLSCEQNLNHDAMYWYRQDPGQGLRLIYYSQIVNDFQKGDIAEGYSVSREKKESFPLTVTSAQKNPTAFYLCASSIGGRANQPQHFGDGTRLSIL.

The chain links TRBV9 to TRBJ1-1, with D hard to call. CDR1 SGDLS and CDR2 YYNGEE come from the germline V gene. Trimming left V 4 bases short and J 0 bases short, with 4 bases between. The CDR3 runs to 12 residues. The CDR3 DNA is TGTGCCAGCAGCCAGATGAACACTGAAGCTTTCTTT. Translation: CASSQMNTEAFF.

The DNA for the CDR3 is TGTGCCAGCAGCTTCCCGACAGGGAAGTCCACCGGGGAGCTGTTTTTT. Its translation: CASSFPTGKSTGELFF. The chain employs TRBV5-6 and TRBJ2-2, with 7 bases aligning to TRBD1. The CDR3 spans 16 residues. The V gene's germline CDR1 is SGHDT and CDR2 YYEEEE. Unmatched junction bases numbered 8, after V lost 2 bases and J lost 4 bases.

The rearrangement uses TRBV7-6 and TRBJ1-1; 7 positions agree with TRBD1. The CDR3 loop spans 14 amino acids. The J segment lost 2 bases and the V segment lost 6 bases, leaving 6 bases of the junction unmatched. Germline V gives CDR1 SGHVS, CDR2 FNYEAQ. The DNA of the CDR3 is TGTGCCAGCAGAGCACAGGGGTCTAACACTGAAGCTTTCTTT. Its translation: CASRAQGSNTEAFF.